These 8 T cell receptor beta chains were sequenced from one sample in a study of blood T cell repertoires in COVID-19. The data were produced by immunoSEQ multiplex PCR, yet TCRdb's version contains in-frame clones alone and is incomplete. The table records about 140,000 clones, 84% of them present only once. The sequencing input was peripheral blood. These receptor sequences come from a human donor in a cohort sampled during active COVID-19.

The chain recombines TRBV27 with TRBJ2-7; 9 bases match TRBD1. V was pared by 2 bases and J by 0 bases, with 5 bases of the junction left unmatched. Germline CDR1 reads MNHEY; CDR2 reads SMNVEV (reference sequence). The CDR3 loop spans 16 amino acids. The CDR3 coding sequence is TGTGCCAGCAGTTTAGGGGCGGACAGGGGCTCCTACGAGCAGTACTTC. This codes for CASSLGADRGSYEQYF.

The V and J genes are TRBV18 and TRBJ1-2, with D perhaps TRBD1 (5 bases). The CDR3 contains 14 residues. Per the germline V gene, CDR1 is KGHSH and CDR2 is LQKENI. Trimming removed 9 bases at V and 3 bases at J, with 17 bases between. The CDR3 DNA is TGTGCCAGTTTATCAGCAGGGTACGACTATGGCTACACCTTC. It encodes CASLSAGYDYGYTF.

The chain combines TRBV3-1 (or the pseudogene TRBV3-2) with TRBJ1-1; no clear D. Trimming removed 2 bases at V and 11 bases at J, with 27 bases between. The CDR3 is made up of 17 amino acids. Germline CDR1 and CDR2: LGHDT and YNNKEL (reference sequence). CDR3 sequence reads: CASSQPEGLQPRRGAFF. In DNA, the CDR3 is TGTGCCAGCAGCCAACCCGAAGGGCTTCAGCCCCGGCGAGGGGCTTTCTTT.

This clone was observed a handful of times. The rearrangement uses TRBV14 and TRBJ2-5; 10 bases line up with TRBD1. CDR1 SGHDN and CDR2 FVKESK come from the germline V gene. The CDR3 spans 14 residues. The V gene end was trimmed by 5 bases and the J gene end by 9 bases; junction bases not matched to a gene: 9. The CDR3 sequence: CASSEGQGLRAQYF. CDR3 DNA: TGTGCCAGCAGCGAGGGACAGGGGTTACGAGCCCAGTACTTC.

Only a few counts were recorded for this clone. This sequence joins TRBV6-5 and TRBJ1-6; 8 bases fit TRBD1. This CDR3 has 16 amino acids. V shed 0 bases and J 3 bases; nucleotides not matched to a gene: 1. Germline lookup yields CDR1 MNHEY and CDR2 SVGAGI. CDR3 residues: CASSYSGQGYNSPLHF. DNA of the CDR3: TGTGCCAGCAGTTACTCCGGACAGGGCTATAATTCACCCCTCCACTTT.

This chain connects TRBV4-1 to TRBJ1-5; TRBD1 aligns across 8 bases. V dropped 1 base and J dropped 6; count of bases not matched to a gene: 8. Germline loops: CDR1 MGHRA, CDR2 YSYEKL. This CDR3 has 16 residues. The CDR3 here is CASSQVTGGQGQPQHF. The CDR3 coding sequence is TGCGCCAGCAGCCAAGTAACAGGGGGTCAGGGTCAGCCCCAGCATTTT.

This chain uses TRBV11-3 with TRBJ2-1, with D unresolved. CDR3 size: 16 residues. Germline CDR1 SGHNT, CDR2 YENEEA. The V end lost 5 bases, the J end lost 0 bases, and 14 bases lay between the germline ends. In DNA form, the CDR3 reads TGTGCCAGCAGCCAAACTTTAGCTGGCTCCTACAATGAGCAGTTCTTC. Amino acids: CASSQTLAGSYNEQFF.

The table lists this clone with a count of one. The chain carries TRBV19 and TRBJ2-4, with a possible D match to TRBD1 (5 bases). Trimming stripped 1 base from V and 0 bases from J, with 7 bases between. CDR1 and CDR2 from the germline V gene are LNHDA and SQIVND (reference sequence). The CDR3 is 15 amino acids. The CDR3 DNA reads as TGTGCCAGTAGTATAGGGGGCTTAGCCAAAAACATTCAGTACTTC. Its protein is CASSIGGLAKNIQYF.